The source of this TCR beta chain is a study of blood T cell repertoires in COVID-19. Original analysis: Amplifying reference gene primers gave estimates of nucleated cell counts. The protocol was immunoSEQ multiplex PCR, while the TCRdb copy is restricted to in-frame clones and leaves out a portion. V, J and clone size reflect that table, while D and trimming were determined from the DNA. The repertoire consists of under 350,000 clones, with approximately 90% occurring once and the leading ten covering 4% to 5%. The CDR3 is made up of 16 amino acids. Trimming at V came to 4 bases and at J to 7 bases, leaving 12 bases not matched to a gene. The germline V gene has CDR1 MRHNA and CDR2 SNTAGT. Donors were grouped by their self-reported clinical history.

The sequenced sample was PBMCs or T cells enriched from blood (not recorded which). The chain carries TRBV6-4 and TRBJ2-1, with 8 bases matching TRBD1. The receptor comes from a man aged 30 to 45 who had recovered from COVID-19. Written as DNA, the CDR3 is TGTGCCAGCAGTGGTCCAGGGGGCGCGTCGGAGAATGAGCAGTTCTTC. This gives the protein CASSGPGGASENEQFF.